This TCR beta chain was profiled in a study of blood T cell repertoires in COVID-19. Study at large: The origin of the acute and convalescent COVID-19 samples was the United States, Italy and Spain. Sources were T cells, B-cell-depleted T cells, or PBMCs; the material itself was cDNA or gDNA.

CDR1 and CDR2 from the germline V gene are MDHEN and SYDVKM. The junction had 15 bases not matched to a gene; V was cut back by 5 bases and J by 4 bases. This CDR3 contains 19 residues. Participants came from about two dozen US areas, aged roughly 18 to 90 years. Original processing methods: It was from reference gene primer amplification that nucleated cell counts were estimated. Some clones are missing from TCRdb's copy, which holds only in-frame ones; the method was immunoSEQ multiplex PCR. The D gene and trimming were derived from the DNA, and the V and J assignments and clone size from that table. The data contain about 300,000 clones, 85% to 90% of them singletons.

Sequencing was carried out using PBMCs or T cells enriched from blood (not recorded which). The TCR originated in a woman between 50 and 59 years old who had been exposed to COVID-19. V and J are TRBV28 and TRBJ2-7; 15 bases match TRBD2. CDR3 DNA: TGTGCCAGCAGTCCTGTACCGGGACTAGCGGGGGGAAGATGGTACGAGCAGTACTTC. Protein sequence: CASSPVPGLAGGRWYEQYF. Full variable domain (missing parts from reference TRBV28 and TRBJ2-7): DVKVTQSSRYLVKRTGEKVFLECVQDMDHENMFWYRQDPGLGLRLIYFSYDVKMKEKGDIPEGYSVSREKKERFSLILESASTNQTSMYLCASSPVPGLAGGRWYEQYFGPGTRLTVT.